These T cell receptor beta chains were read from a single sample in a study of PD-1 blockade in classical Hodgkin lymphoma. The assay was immunoSEQ multiplex PCR, and TCRdb's table has in-frame clones only and misses some. The data hold about 35,000 clones, with 90% observed a single time. This sample comprised CD4+ T cells from blood, obtained at baseline. These TCRs come from a human donor with classical Hodgkin lymphoma. The CDR3 runs from the conserved cysteine through the conserved F or W. The D gene is left open where the match is weak. For some rows the clone size is stated as once, few or many, or as a class when expanded; others skip it.

>TRBD1|-|TRBV25-1|TRBJ2-2
TGTGCCAGCAGAGAGAGAGACAGGGACACCGGGGAGCTGTTTTTT
CASRERDRDTGELFF
>-|-|TRBV10-1|TRBJ2-2
TGCGCCAGCAGTGAGCGACAGGACTTAAACGGGGAGCTGTTTTTT
CASSERQDLNGELFF
>-|-|TRBV5-1|TRBJ2-7
TGCGCCAGCAGCTTGGAGGTGGGAGACTTTTACGAGCAGTACTTC
CASSLEVGDFYEQYF
>TRBD2|-|TRBV2|TRBJ2-2
TGTGCCAGCAGCCTGGGACTAGCGGTTGGCATAGGGCTGTTTTTT
CASSLGLAVGIGLFF
>-|-|TRBV5-1|TRBJ2-6
TGCGCCAGCAGCTTGAAAGGGGCTGGGGCCAACGTCCTGACTTTC
CASSLKGAGANVLTF
>-|-|TRBV27|TRBJ1-5
TGTGCCAGCAGTTTAAGGGTGGCAGTCAATCAGCCCCAGCATTTT
CASSLRVAVNQPQHF
>TRBD1|-|TRBV28|TRBJ2-7
TGTGCCAGCAGCCAACCCCTCGCGACAGGGGGGGTCTACGAGCAGTACTTC
CASSQPLATGGVYEQYF
>-|-|TRBV7-8|TRBJ1-6
TGTGCCAGCAGCTTACTGTTGGGGGATAATTCACCCCTCCACTTT
CASSLLLGDNSPLHF
>-|-|TRBV19|TRBJ2-5
TGTGCCAGTAGTACTAGGTCGGAAGAGACCCAGTACTTC
CASSTRSEETQYF
>-|-|TRBV7-9|TRBJ1-5
TGTGCCAGCAGCTTACAATCCTCAACTCAGCCCCAGCATTTT
CASSLQSSTQPQHF
>-|-|TRBV6-5|TRBJ1-2
TGTGCCAGCAGTTACCGGGGACCTGGACGACTCTATGGCTACACCTTC
CASSYRGPGRLYGYTF
>-|-|TRBV10-1|TRBJ1-1
TGCGCCAGCATGTCGGTGTTAGGCACTGAAGCTTTCTTT
CASMSVLGTEAFF
>-|few|TRBV4-1|TRBJ1-5
TGCGCCAGCAGCCAACGGTGGGGGGATCAGCCCCAGCATTTT
CASSQRWGDQPQHF
>-|-|TRBV18|TRBJ1-5
TGTGCCAGCTCACCGGACAATCAGCCCCAGCATTTT
CASSPDNQPQHF
>TRBD1|-|TRBV19|TRBJ2-7
TGTGCCAGTAGTATACCCCGGGCCAGGGGGCGCGACGAGCAGTACTTC
CASSIPRARGRDEQYF
>-|-|TRBV28|TRBJ2-5
TGTGCCAGCAGTTTATGGGTGGGAGTAAAGCAAGAGACCCAGTACTTC
CASSLWVGVKQETQYF
>TRBD1|-|TRBV10-3|TRBJ1-2
TGTGCCATCAGTGAGTCCGGTAGTGGGACAGCGGACTATGGCTACACCTTC
CAISESGSGTADYGYTF
>-|-|TRBV15|TRBJ1-5
TGTGCCACCAGCAGCTTAGGCAGCAGCAATCAGCCCCAGCATTTT
CATSSLGSSNQPQHF
>-|once|TRBV18|TRBJ2-1
TGTGCCAGCTCACCAAGCCAGGGTTTTGAGCAGTTCTTC
CASSPSQGFEQFF
>TRBD1|-|TRBV30|TRBJ1-1
TGTGCCTGGAGTGCAACAGGGGCGACTGAAGCTTTCTTT
CAWSATGATEAFF
>-|-|TRBV27|TRBJ1-4
TGTGCCAGCAGTCCGAGGGGCCTTAATGAAAAACTGTTTTTT
CASSPRGLNEKLFF
>-|-|TRBV28|TRBJ1-5
TGTGCCAGCAGTTTTGAGTATAGCAATCAGCCCCAGCATTTT
CASSFEYSNQPQHF
>-|-|TRBV5-4|TRBJ2-1
TGTGCCAGCAGCTTGGGGGGAGGCCCTAGGAATGAGCAGTTCTTC
CASSLGGGPRNEQFF
>TRBD2|once|TRBV6-1|TRBJ2-1
TGTGCCAGCAGACGGACTAGCGCTTCCTACAATGAGCAGTTCTTC
CASRRTSASYNEQFF
>-|-|TRBV12-5|TRBJ2-2
TGTGCTAGTGGTTTGGTACCCCCCCTCGGGGAGCTGTTTTTT
CASGLVPPLGELFF
>-|-|TRBV28|TRBJ2-1
TGTGCCAGCAGTTCCTTAGGGGTCAGTGAGCAGTTCTTC
CASSSLGVSEQFF
>-|-|TRBV6-6|TRBJ2-7
TGTGCCAGCAGTTACTCGGGGGAGCAGTACTTC
CASSYSGEQYF
>TRBD2|-|TRBV29-1|TRBJ2-7
TGCAGCTTCTCCGGGACTAACGCCTACGAGCAGTACTTC
CSFSGTNAYEQYF
>-|-|TRBV2|TRBJ1-5
TGTGCCAGCAGTGTCGCCAGGGACGAGCTCAATCAGCCCCAGCATTTT
CASSVARDELNQPQHF
>TRBD1|once|TRBV4-2|TRBJ1-3
TGTGCCAGCAGCCCTACCACAGGGGTGGGGGGAAACACCATATATTTT
CASSPTTGVGGNTIYF
>-|once|TRBV11-2|TRBJ2-1
TGTGCCAGCAGCTTAGTGGCGGGCCAGCCCTACAATGAGCAGTTCTTC
CASSLVAGQPYNEQFF
>-|-|TRBV5-1|TRBJ2-2
TGCGCCAGCAGCCAAACCGGGACCGTGGAGGGGGAGCTGTTTTTT
CASSQTGTVEGELFF
>TRBD1|once|TRBV9|TRBJ1-1
TGTGCCAGCAGCGCTCAGGGGGCAGGGACTGAAGCTTTCTTT
CASSAQGAGTEAFF
>TRBD2|-|TRBV5-1|TRBJ2-1
TGCGCCAGCAGCTTGCCACGAGGCGGGAGCTCCTACAATGAGCAGTTCTTC
CASSLPRGGSSYNEQFF
>-|-|TRBV19|TRBJ1-5
TGTGCCAGTAGTATTCGGGGGTTTAATCAGCCCCAGCATTTT
CASSIRGFNQPQHF
>-|-|TRBV7-6|TRBJ2-5
TGTGCCAGCAGCTTATCCCGGGGGAGGGAGACCCAGTACTTC
CASSLSRGRETQYF
>-|-|TRBV4-1|TRBJ2-7
TGCGCCAGCAGCCAGGAAACAGGGGAGGATCCCTACGAGCAGTACTTC
CASSQETGEDPYEQYF
>-|-|TRBV30|TRBJ2-5
TGTGCCTGGGGCCAGGGACTTCAAGAGACCCAGTACTTC
CAWGQGLQETQYF
>-|once|TRBV11-1|TRBJ2-5
TGTGCCACCACGGGGGGCAAGGGAGAGACCCAGTACTTC
CATTGGKGETQYF
>TRBD2|once|TRBV5-1|TRBJ2-1
TGCGCCAGCAGCTGGAGGGGGACTAGCGGGAGGGCGGATGAGCAGTTCTTC
CASSWRGTSGRADEQFF
>-|-|TRBV18|TRBJ2-1
TGTGCCAGCTCACCGTCGACAGGACAAATGAACTACAATGAGCAGTTCTTC
CASSPSTGQMNYNEQFF
>-|-|TRBV27|TRBJ2-2
TGTGCCAGCAGGACTAGTAGCCACACCGGGGAGCTGTTTTTT
CASRTSSHTGELFF
>-|-|TRBV5-6|TRBJ1-2
TGTGCCAGCAGCTTGGCCGGGGCGGGAGGTGGCTACACCTTC
CASSLAGAGGGYTF
>-|once|TRBV5-1|TRBJ2-2
TGCGCCAGCAGCTTGGATCTCGGGCTAGCCGCCGGGGAGCTGTTTTTT
CASSLDLGLAAGELFF
>-|-|TRBV25-1|TRBJ2-1
TGTGCCAGCAGTGAATGGGCTGGAGATGAGCAGTTCTTC
CASSEWAGDEQFF
>-|-|TRBV28|TRBJ2-4
TGTGCCAGCAGTTTGGCCGCCAAAAACATTCAGTACTTC
CASSLAAKNIQYF
>-|-|TRBV7-9|TRBJ2-5
TGTGCCAGCAGCCACCCCAACAGGGTCGGTGGGACCCAGTACTTC
CASSHPNRVGGTQYF
>TRBD2|-|TRBV4-1|TRBJ2-1
TGCGCCAGCAGCCAAGTTAGCGGGAGGGCCTTTGGGGGCAATGAGCAGTTCTTC
CASSQVSGRAFGGNEQFF
>TRBD1|-|TRBV9|TRBJ1-3
TGTGCCAGCAGCCGCGGCGACAGGGACTCTGGAAACACCATATATTTT
CASSRGDRDSGNTIYF
>TRBD2|few|TRBV6-1|TRBJ2-7
TGTGCCAGCAGTGAAGGGCCAGCGGGAGGGTACGAGCAGTACTTC
CASSEGPAGGYEQYF
>-|once|TRBV6-5|TRBJ2-5
TGTGCCAGCAGTTATCAGGCGTGGCGAGAGACCCAGTACTTC
CASSYQAWRETQYF
>TRBD1|-|TRBV18|TRBJ1-4
TGTGCCAGCTCACCGAACGGGCCCAGGGGGAAACTGTTTTTT
CASSPNGPRGKLFF
>-|-|TRBV28|TRBJ2-3
TGTGCCAGCAGTTCACCTAGCACAGATACGCAGTATTTT
CASSSPSTDTQYF